One and the same sample provided the 8 T cell receptor beta chains below, sequenced in a study of blood T cell repertoires in COVID-19. Some clones are missing from TCRdb's copy, which holds only in-frame ones; the method was immunoSEQ multiplex PCR. There are some 500,000 clones in the sample; around nine tenths occur only once, and roughly 7.3% lies in the top ten. Sequenced input: peripheral blood. The receptor source for this set is a woman between 45 and 60 years old with COVID-19, enrolled during active disease.

This clone has just a few counts. The chain recombines TRBV18 with TRBJ1-4, with D unclear. Germline values: CDR1 KGHSH, CDR2 LQKENI. The CDR3 spans 14 residues. The germline V and J ends were trimmed by 3 bases and 3 bases, with 8 bases remaining between them. The CDR3 bases are TGTGCCAGCTCACCCAGGCAGTCTAATGAAAAACTGTTTTTT. Protein: CASSPRQSNEKLFF.

The chain uses TRBV9 and TRBJ2-1, with TRBD2 matching over 9 bases. The J segment lost 7 bases and the V segment lost 3 bases, leaving 8 bases of the junction unmatched. Germline V gene lookup returns CDR1 SGDLS and CDR2 YYNGEE. The CDR3 has 15 amino acids. The CDR3 nucleotides are TGTGCCAGCAGCGACCAGCAAGCGGGGGGAAATGAGCAGTTCTTC. Amino acids: CASSDQQAGGNEQFF.

About this clone: The same CDR3 also results from other DNA sequences found in this sample. The chain recombines TRBV30 with TRBJ2-3; no reliable D call. Germline values: CDR1 GTSNPN, CDR2 SVGIG (reference sequence). V gave up 0 bases and J gave up 0 bases, with 4 bases separating them. CDR3 length equals 13 residues. CDR3 DNA sequence: TGTGCCTGGAGTGTCCTGAGCACAGATACGCAGTATTTT. Its protein is CAWSVLSTDTQYF.

The chain couples TRBV27 to TRBJ1-1, with a possible D match to TRBD1 (5 bases). The CDR3 has 14 amino acids. Trimming pared 4 bases from V and 4 bases from J, leaving 13 bases between. CDR1 and CDR2 from the germline V gene are MNHEY and SMNVEV (reference sequence). The CDR3, as DNA: TGTGCCAGCAGTTCGCCAGGGAGGGCCACTGAAGCTTTCTTT. Amino acids: CASSSPGRATEAFF.

In this sample, this clone turned up once. The J gene is TRBJ2-7, the V gene TRBV3-1 (or the pseudogene TRBV3-2), with TRBD2 as a possible D gene (6 bases). Trimming cost V 1 base and J 2 bases, with 12 bases left between them. The CDR3 covers 15 residues. Germline V gene sequence: CDR1 LGHDT, CDR2 YNNKEL (reference sequence). The CDR3 bases are TGTGCCAGCAGCCAAGGAGTGGCTAGCGCCTACGAGCAGTACTTC. Protein: CASSQGVASAYEQYF.

The rearrangement uses TRBV7-2 and TRBJ2-1; TRBD2 matches at 7 bases. The CDR3 is made up of 15 amino acids. Trimming at V came to 3 bases and at J to 6 bases, leaving 8 bases not matched to a gene. Per the germline V gene, CDR1 is SGHTA and CDR2 is FQGNSA. The CDR3 reads CASSLGTPGGNEQFF. CDR3 nucleotides: TGTGCCAGCAGCTTGGGGACCCCGGGGGGCAATGAGCAGTTCTTC.

This chain links TRBV30 with TRBJ2-1; D remains ambiguous. Per the germline V gene, CDR1 is GTSNPN and CDR2 is SVGIG (reference sequence). The germline V and J ends were trimmed by 5 bases and 0 bases, with 11 bases remaining between them. This CDR3 has 14 amino acids. In nucleotides, the CDR3 is TGTGCCTGGGTGACCGACAACTCCTACAATGAGCAGTTCTTC. It codes for CAWVTDNSYNEQFF.

This clone turned up a few times. The CDR3 here is CASSLTNTGELFF. The CDR3 nucleotides are TGCGCCAGCAGCTTAACTAACACCGGGGAGCTGTTTTTT. The chain is built from TRBV5-1 and TRBJ2-2; no firm D call. This CDR3 spans 13 amino acids. The germline V gene has CDR1 SGHRS and CDR2 YFSETQ. V was cut by 2 bases and J by 2 bases, with 4 bases left in between. The full variable domain, its missing parts supplied by reference TRBV5-1 and TRBJ2-2, is KAGVTQTPRYLIKTRGQQVTLSCSPISGHRSVSWYQQTPGQGLQFLFEYFSETQRNKGNFPGRFSGRQFSNSRSEMNVSTLELGDSALYLCASSLTNTGELFFGEGSRLTVL.